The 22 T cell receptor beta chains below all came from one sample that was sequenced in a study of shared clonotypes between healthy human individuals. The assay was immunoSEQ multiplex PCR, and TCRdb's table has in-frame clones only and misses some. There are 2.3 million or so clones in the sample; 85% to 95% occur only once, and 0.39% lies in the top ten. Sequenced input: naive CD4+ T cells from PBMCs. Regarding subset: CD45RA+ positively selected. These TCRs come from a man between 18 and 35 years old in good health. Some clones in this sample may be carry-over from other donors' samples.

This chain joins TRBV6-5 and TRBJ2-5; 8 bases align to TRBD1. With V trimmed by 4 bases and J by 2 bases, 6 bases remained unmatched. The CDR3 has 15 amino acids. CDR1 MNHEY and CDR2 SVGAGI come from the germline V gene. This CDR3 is CASSSGQAAQETQYF. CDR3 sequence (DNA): TGTGCCAGCAGTTCGGGACAGGCCGCTCAAGAGACCCAGTACTTC.

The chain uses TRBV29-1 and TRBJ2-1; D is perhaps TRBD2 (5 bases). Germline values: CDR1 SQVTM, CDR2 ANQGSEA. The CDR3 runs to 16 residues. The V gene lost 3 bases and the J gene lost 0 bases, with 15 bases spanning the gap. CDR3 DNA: TGCAGCGTTGAGGGGATAGCGAATAGCTCCTACAATGAGCAGTTCTTC. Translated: CSVEGIANSSYNEQFF.

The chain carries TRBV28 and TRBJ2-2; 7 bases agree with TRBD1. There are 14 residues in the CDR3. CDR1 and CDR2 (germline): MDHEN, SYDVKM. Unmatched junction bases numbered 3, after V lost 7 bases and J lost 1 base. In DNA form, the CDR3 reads TGTGCCAGCAAATGGACAGGGAACACCGGGGAGCTGTTTTTT. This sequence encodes CASKWTGNTGELFF.

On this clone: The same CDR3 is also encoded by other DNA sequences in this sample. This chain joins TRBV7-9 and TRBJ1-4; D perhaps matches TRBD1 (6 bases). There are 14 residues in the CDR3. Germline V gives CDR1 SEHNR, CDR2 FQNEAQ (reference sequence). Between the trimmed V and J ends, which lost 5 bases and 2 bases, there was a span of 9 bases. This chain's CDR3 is CASSLQGTNEKLFF. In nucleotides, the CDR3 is TGTGCCAGCAGCCTACAGGGTACTAATGAAAAACTGTTTTTT.

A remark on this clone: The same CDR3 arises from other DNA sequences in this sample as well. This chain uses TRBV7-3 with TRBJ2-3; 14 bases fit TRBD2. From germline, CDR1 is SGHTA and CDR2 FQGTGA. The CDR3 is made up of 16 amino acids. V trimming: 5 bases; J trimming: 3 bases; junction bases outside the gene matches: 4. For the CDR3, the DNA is TGTGCCAGCAGCCTCGGGACTAGCGGGAGTACAGATACGCAGTATTTT. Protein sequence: CASSLGTSGSTDTQYF.

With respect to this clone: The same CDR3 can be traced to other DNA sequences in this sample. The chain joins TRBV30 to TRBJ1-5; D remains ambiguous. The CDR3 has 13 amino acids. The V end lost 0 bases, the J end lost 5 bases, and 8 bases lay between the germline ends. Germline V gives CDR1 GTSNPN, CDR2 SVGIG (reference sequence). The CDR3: CAWSVLGDQPQHF. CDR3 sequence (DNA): TGTGCCTGGAGTGTACTCGGGGATCAGCCCCAGCATTTT.

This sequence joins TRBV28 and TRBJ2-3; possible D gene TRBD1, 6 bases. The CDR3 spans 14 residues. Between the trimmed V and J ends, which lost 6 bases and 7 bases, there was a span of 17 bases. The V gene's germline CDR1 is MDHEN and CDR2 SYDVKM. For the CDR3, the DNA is TGTGCCAGCAGCCCACCCGGACAGACAAATACGCAGTATTTT. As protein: CASSPPGQTNTQYF.

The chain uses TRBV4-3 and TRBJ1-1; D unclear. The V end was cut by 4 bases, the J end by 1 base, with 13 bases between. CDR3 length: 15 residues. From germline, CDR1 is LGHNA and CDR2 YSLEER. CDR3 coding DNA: TGCGCCAGCAGCCCCACTGGGTCCGGGAACACTGAAGCTTTCTTT. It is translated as CASSPTGSGNTEAFF.

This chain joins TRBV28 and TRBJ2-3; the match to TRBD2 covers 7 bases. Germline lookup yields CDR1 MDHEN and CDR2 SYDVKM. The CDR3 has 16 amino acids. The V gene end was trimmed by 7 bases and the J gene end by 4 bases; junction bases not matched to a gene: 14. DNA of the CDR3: TGTGCCAGCACCTCGCCGGGGGAGGGCCTCTCAGATACGCAGTATTTT. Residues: CASTSPGEGLSDTQYF.

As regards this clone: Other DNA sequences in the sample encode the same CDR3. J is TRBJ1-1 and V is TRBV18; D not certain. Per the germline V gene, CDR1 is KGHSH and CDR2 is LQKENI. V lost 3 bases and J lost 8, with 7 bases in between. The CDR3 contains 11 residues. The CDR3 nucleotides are TGTGCCAGCTCACCTTCGACCGAAGCTTTCTTT. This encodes CASSPSTEAFF.

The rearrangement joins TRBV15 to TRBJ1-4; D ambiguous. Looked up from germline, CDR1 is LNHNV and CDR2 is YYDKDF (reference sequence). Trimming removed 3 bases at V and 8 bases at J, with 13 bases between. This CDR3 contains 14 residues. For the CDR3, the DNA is TGTGCCACCAGCAGTGGAGTGGTAGGAGAAAAACTGTTTTTT. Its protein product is CATSSGVVGEKLFF.

DNA for the CDR3: TGTGCCAGCAGTGAAAGTTCCCGGAAGGGGCATGGCTACACCTTC. Protein product: CASSESSRKGHGYTF. The chain couples TRBV2 to TRBJ1-2, with D perhaps TRBD1 (5 bases). V lost 2 bases, J lost 6 bases, and 16 bases lay in between. The CDR3 is made up of 15 amino acids. Germline loops: CDR1 SNHLY, CDR2 FYNNEI.

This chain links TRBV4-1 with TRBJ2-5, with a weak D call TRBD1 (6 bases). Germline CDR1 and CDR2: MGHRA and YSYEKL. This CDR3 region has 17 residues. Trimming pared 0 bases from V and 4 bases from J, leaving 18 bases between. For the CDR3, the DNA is TGCGCCAGCAGCCAAGAGCCCCCCCAGGTGGGGGCAGAGACCCAGTACTTC. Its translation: CASSQEPPQVGAETQYF.

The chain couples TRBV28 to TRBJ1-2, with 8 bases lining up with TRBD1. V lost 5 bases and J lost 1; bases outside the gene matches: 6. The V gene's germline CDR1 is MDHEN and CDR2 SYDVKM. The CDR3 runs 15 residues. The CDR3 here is CASSPMTGVNYGYTF. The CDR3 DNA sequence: TGTGCCAGCAGTCCCATGACAGGGGTTAACTATGGCTACACCTTC.

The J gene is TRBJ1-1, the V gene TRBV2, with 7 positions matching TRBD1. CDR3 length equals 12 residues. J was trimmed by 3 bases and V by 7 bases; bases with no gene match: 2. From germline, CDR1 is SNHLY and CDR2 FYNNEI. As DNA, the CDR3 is TGTGCCAGCATGACAGGGTACACTGAAGCTTTCTTT. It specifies CASMTGYTEAFF.

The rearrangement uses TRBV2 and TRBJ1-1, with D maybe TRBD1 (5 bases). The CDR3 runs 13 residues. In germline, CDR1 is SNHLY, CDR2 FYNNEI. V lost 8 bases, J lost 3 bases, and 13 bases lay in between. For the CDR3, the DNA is TGTGCCAGCGGGGGGAGCCAGTACACTGAAGCTTTCTTT. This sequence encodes CASGGSQYTEAFF. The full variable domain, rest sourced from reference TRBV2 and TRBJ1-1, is EPEVTQTPSHQVTQMGQEVILRCVPISNHLYFYWYRQILGQKVEFLVSFYNNEISEKSEIFDDQFSVERPDGSNFTLKIRSTKLEDSAMYFCASGGSQYTEAFFGQGTRLTVV.

CDR3 amino acids: CASSLGLQQETQYF. In DNA, the CDR3 is TGTGCCAGCAGCTTAGGGCTACAGCAAGAGACCCAGTACTTC. The chain is built from TRBV7-3 and TRBJ2-5; D uncertain. The V gene's germline CDR1 is SGHTA and CDR2 FQGTGA. This CDR3 has 14 residues. V lost 2 bases and J lost 2, with 9 bases in between.

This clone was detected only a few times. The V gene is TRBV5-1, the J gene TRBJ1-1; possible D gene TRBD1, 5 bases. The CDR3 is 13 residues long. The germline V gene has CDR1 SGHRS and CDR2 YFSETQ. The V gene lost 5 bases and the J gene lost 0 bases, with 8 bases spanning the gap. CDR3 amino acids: CASRRQLNTEAFF. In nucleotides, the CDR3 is TGCGCCAGCAGAAGACAGTTGAACACTGAAGCTTTCTTT.

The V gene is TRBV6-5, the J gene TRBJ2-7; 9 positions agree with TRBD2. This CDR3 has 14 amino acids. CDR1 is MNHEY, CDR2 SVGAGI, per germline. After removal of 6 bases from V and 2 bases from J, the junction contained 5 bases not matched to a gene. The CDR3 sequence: CASRRTSDPYEQYF. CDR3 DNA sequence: TGTGCCAGCAGGAGGACTAGCGACCCCTACGAGCAGTACTTC.

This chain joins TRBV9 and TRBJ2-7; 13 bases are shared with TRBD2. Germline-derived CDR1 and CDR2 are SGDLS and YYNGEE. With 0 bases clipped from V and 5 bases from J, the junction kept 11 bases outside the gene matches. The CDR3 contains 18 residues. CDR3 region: CASSVARTSGSLLDEQYF. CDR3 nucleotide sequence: TGTGCCAGCAGCGTAGCTAGGACTAGCGGGAGCCTCCTAGACGAGCAGTACTTC.

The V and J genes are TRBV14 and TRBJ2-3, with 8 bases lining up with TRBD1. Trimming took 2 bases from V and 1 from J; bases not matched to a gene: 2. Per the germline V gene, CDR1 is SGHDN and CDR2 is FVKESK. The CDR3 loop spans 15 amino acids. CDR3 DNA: TGTGCCAGCAGCCAACAGGGGGCCGGCACAGATACGCAGTATTTT. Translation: CASSQQGAGTDTQYF.

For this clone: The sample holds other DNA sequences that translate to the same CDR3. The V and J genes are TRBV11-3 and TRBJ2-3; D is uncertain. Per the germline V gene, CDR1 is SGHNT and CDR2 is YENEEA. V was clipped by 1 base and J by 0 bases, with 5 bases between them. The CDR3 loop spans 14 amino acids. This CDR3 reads CASSLGRSTDTQYF. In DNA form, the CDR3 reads TGTGCCAGCAGCTTAGGGAGAAGCACAGATACGCAGTATTTT.